These T cell receptor beta chains were read from a single sample in a study of blood T cell repertoires in COVID-19. Data came from immunoSEQ multiplex PCR; TCRdb stores just in-frame clones and leaves some out. This table has 200,000 to 300,000 clones, approximately 83% appearing once. Sequencing was carried out using peripheral blood. These receptors all come from a woman in her twenties or thirties who had recovered from COVID-19. Both conserved end residues are part of each CDR3. The D gene is left open where the match is weak. Clone size appears in some rows only: once, few, many, or a class for an expanded clone.

J	V	D	size	CDR3	DNA
TRBJ2-5	TRBV19	.	.	CASSKLASQETQYF	TGTGCCAGTAGTAAACTAGCTAGCCAAGAGACCCAGTACTTC
TRBJ2-5	TRBV2	TRBD2	.	CASRAGGGGATETQYF	TGTGCCAGCAGAGCCGGGGGCGGGGGGGCCACAGAGACCCAGTACTTC
TRBJ1-1	TRBV6-2/TRBV6-3	.	.	CASSYTQLVAENTEAFF	TGTGCCAGCAGTTACACCCAATTGGTGGCGGAGAACACTGAAGCTTTCTTT
TRBJ2-7	TRBV19	.	.	CASSIQVLAEQYF	TGTGCCAGTAGTATCCAGGTTTTGGCGGAGCAGTACTTC
TRBJ2-1	TRBV7-2	TRBD2	few	CASSSGRSGGASEQFF	TGTGCCAGCAGCTCAGGACGTAGCGGGGGGGCCAGTGAGCAGTTCTTC
TRBJ1-5	TRBV6-5	.	.	CASILREDQPQHF	TGTGCCAGCATACTACGGGAAGACCAGCCCCAGCATTTT
TRBJ1-5	TRBV5-1	TRBD1	.	CASSLTGVRQPQHF	TGCGCCAGCAGCTTAACAGGGGTAAGACAGCCCCAGCATTTT
TRBJ1-1	TRBV19	.	few	CASSINSPDRGPGDF	TGTGCCAGTAGTATAAACTCCCCCGACCGGGGTCCTGGGGACTTT
TRBJ2-5	TRBV29-1	TRBD2	.	CSVDRTSGGAPFQETQYF	TGCAGCGTTGATCGGACTAGCGGGGGGGCCCCTTTCCAAGAGACCCAGTACTTC
TRBJ1-5	TRBV4-1	.	.	CASSQGEGGNQPQHF	TGCGCCAGCAGCCAAGGTGAGGGCGGCAATCAGCCCCAGCATTTT
TRBJ2-5	TRBV10-1	.	.	CASSGSPGETQYF	TGCGCCAGCAGTGGTAGCCCCGGGGAGACCCAGTACTTC
TRBJ2-7	TRBV5-1	.	.	CASSPASFGAYEQYF	TGCGCCAGCAGCCCCGCTTCCTTCGGGGCCTACGAGCAGTACTTC
TRBJ1-1	TRBV5-1	TRBD1	.	CASSLGQGGVATEAFF	TGCGCCAGCAGCTTAGGACAGGGGGGAGTGGCCACTGAAGCTTTCTTT
TRBJ2-1	TRBV7-9	TRBD2	.	CASSLEERLAVEQFF	TGTGCCAGCAGCTTAGAGGAAAGACTAGCGGTGGAGCAGTTCTTC
TRBJ2-1	TRBV7-2	TRBD2	.	CASSPGLAGQQFF	TGTGCCAGCAGCCCAGGACTAGCGGGCCAGCAGTTCTTC
TRBJ2-2	TRBV5-1	.	.	CASSLVLIANTGELFF	TGCGCCAGCAGCTTGGTTTTAATCGCGAACACCGGGGAGCTGTTTTTT
TRBJ2-3	TRBV7-9	TRBD2	.	CASSLVLAGYTDTQYF	TGTGCCAGCAGCTTAGTCCTAGCGGGGTACACAGATACGCAGTATTTT
TRBJ1-3	TRBV18	TRBD1	.	CASSPGTNLGQMGNTIYF	TGTGCCAGCTCACCTGGTACTAACTTGGGACAGATGGGAAACACCATATATTTT
TRBJ1-6	TRBV25-1	.	.	CASGQHNSPLHF	TGTGCCAGCGGACAGCATAATTCACCCCTCCACTTT
TRBJ2-1	TRBV7-6	.	.	CASSPVWGRGVVREQFF	TGTGCCAGCAGCCCAGTTTGGGGCAGGGGCGTAGTTCGTGAGCAGTTCTTC
TRBJ2-7	TRBV7-3	.	.	CASTGIYEQYF	TGTGCCAGCACAGGTATCTACGAGCAGTACTTC
TRBJ2-2	TRBV7-2	.	.	CASSLVGHDTGELFF	TGTGCCAGCAGCTTAGTGGGGCACGACACCGGGGAGCTGTTTTTT
TRBJ2-1	TRBV11-2	TRBD2	.	CASSLVELAGVNPFNEQFF	TGTGCCAGCAGCTTAGTAGAGCTAGCGGGGGTTAATCCGTTCAATGAGCAGTTCTTC
TRBJ1-5	TRBV27	TRBD1	few	CASRPQGRGNQPQHF	TGTGCCAGCAGACCACAGGGGCGAGGTAATCAGCCCCAGCATTTT